Listed below are T cell receptor beta chains from one sample, sequenced in a study of multiple sclerosis patients with progressive multifocal leukoencephalopathy. TCRdb's copy holds only in-frame clones and misses some; the assay was immunoSEQ multiplex PCR. The table has approximately 35,000 clones, roughly 87% seen once. This specimen consisted of PBMCs, obtained from a patient treated with natalizumab. The origin of the receptors is a human donor with progressive multifocal leukoencephalopathy. The CDR3 runs from the conserved cysteine through the conserved F or W. The D gene is left open where the match is weak. Expanded clones get a size class; other rows say once, few or many, or leave the size out.

cdr3_aa: CASSETPNTQYF; cdr3_nt: TGTGCCAGCAGTGAAACCCCTAACACCCAGTACTTC; d_call: NA; v_call: TRBV6-5; j_call: TRBJ2-5; clone_size: NA
cdr3_aa: CASSLGTGNHEQYF; cdr3_nt: TGCGCCAGCAGCTTGGGTACAGGGAACCACGAGCAGTACTTC; d_call: NA; v_call: TRBV5-1; j_call: TRBJ2-7; clone_size: NA
cdr3_aa: CASSQAGDRVRIWEPQHF; cdr3_nt: TGCGCCAGCAGCCAAGCTGGCGACAGGGTGAGGATTTGGGAGCCCCAGCATTTT; d_call: TRBD1; v_call: TRBV4-1; j_call: TRBJ1-5; clone_size: NA
cdr3_aa: CASSLADTQYF; cdr3_nt: TGTGCCAGCAGTCTGGCAGATACGCAGTATTTT; d_call: NA; v_call: TRBV27; j_call: TRBJ2-3; clone_size: NA
cdr3_aa: CASSQDPGGLLDEKLFF; cdr3_nt: TGCGCCAGCAGCCAAGACCCCGGAGGGCTCTTAGATGAAAAACTGTTTTTT; d_call: NA; v_call: TRBV4-3; j_call: TRBJ1-4; clone_size: NA
cdr3_aa: CASSLTGKVYEQYF; cdr3_nt: TGTGCCAGCAGCTTAACAGGGAAGGTATACGAGCAGTACTTC; d_call: NA; v_call: TRBV7-9; j_call: TRBJ2-7; clone_size: few
cdr3_aa: CATKTGAEYGYTF; cdr3_nt: TGTGCCACCAAGACAGGGGCCGAATATGGCTACACCTTC; d_call: TRBD1; v_call: TRBV7-2; j_call: TRBJ1-2; clone_size: NA
cdr3_aa: CASSRDRTDTQYF; cdr3_nt: TGTGCCAGCAGCAGGGACAGAACAGATACGCAGTATTTT; d_call: TRBD1; v_call: TRBV7-2; j_call: TRBJ2-3; clone_size: NA
cdr3_aa: CSVAVGGAWVAQYF; cdr3_nt: TGCAGCGTTGCGGTAGGCGGGGCTTGGGTGGCGCAGTATTTT; d_call: NA; v_call: TRBV29-1; j_call: TRBJ2-3; clone_size: NA
cdr3_aa: CASSPPGLAGGEPFF; cdr3_nt: TGTGCCAGCAGCCCCCCGGGACTAGCGGGAGGGGAGCCGTTCTTC; d_call: TRBD2; v_call: TRBV14; j_call: TRBJ2-1; clone_size: NA
cdr3_aa: CSVVLLVSNTEAFF; cdr3_nt: TGCAGCGTTGTATTACTAGTCAGCAACACTGAAGCTTTCTTT; d_call: NA; v_call: TRBV29-1; j_call: TRBJ1-1; clone_size: once
cdr3_aa: CSVEKGGSYSYEQYF; cdr3_nt: TGCAGCGTTGAAAAAGGGGGCTCCTACTCCTACGAGCAGTACTTC; d_call: TRBD1; v_call: TRBV29-1; j_call: TRBJ2-7; clone_size: NA
cdr3_aa: CASSLQNTDTQYF; cdr3_nt: TGCGCCAGCAGCTTGCAGAACACAGATACGCAGTATTTT; d_call: NA; v_call: TRBV5-1; j_call: TRBJ2-3; clone_size: NA